The 15 T cell receptor beta chains below all came from one sample that was sequenced in a study of blood T cell repertoires in COVID-19. Generated by immunoSEQ multiplex PCR, the TCRdb table keeps only in-frame clones and is missing some. The data contain some 70,000 clones, 81% of them singletons. The sequenced sample consisted of peripheral blood. The source is a woman aged 70 to 79 with acute or convalescent COVID-19.

The rearrangement links TRBV5-1 to TRBJ1-4; 9 bases are shared with TRBD1. The CDR3 has 15 amino acids. Unmatched junction bases numbered 8, after V lost 4 bases and J lost 7 bases. Germline V gene sequence: CDR1 SGHRS, CDR2 YFSETQ. The CDR3 sequence is CASSTSTGGGEKLFF. In DNA, the CDR3 is TGCGCCAGCAGCACTTCGACAGGGGGAGGTGAAAAACTGTTTTTT.

This chain joins TRBV5-4 and TRBJ2-7, with 7 bases lining up with TRBD1. The CDR3 consists of 14 residues. Trimming took 4 bases from V and 0 from J; bases not matched to a gene: 4. The V gene's germline CDR1 is SGHNT and CDR2 YYREEE (reference sequence). DNA for the CDR3: TGTGCCAGCAGCCACGACAGGGACTCCTACGAGCAGTACTTC. It encodes CASSHDRDSYEQYF.

This rearrangement joins TRBV27 to TRBJ1-1; D gene unclear. This CDR3 has 16 amino acids. Germline CDR1 is MNHEY and CDR2 is SMNVEV (reference sequence). The V end was cut by 3 bases, the J end by 1 base, with 15 bases between. The CDR3 bases are TGTGCCAGCAGTTTCTCCCCACTAGTCGGGAACACTGAAGCTTTCTTT. Translated: CASSFSPLVGNTEAFF.

This clone was seen just once. V gene TRBV7-9 combines with J gene TRBJ2-2, with a weak D call TRBD1 (5 bases). The V gene's germline CDR1 is SEHNR and CDR2 FQNEAQ (reference sequence). Trimming took 1 base from V and 9 from J, leaving 12 bases between them. The length of the CDR3 is 14 residues. The CDR3 bases are TGTGCCAGCAGCTTAGGGCAGGGCCCTCGGGAGCTGTTTTTT. Protein sequence: CASSLGQGPRELFF.

In DNA, the CDR3 is TGTGCCAGCAGCCAAGGAGCCTACACTGAAGCTTTCTTT. Its protein is CASSQGAYTEAFF. This sequence joins TRBV16 and TRBJ1-1, with D uncertain. Trimming left V 2 bases short and J 3 bases short, with 7 bases between. Germline V lookup: CDR1 KGHSY, CDR2 FQNENV. This CDR3 comprises 13 residues. Full variable domain (rest looked up from reference TRBV16 and TRBJ1-1): GEEVAQTPKHLVRGEGQKAKLYCAPIKGHSYVFWYQQVLKNEFKFLISFQNENVFDETGMPKERFSAKCLPNSPCSLEIQATKLEDSAVYFCASSQGAYTEAFFGQGTRLTVV.

This clone was found once. The chain has TRBV12-5 and TRBJ2-2; TRBD1 matches 8 bases. The CDR3 covers 17 residues. The V and J ends lost 0 bases and 2 bases, in that order; junction bases with no gene match: 5. The germline gives CDR1 LGHNT, CDR2 FRNRAP. CDR3 sequence (DNA): TGTGCTAGTGGTTTGGTAACCCCAGGGGGCAACACCGGGGAGCTGTTTTTT. Translation: CASGLVTPGGNTGELFF.

This clone was seen once. The chain uses TRBV19 and TRBJ2-5; D gene ambiguous. V lost 5 bases and J 5 bases, leaving 15 bases between the germline ends. The germline V gene has CDR1 LNHDA and CDR2 SQIVND (reference sequence). This CDR3 has 14 amino acids. CDR3 sequence: CASSPSSPRETQYF. The CDR3 nucleotides are TGTGCCAGTAGTCCAAGTAGCCCCCGGGAGACCCAGTACTTC.

This rearrangement joins TRBV11-2 to TRBJ2-7; 7 positions agree with TRBD1. V shed 7 bases and J 3 bases; nucleotides not matched to a gene: 15. The CDR3 runs 16 residues. Looked up from germline, CDR1 is SGHAT and CDR2 is FQNNGV. Here the CDR3 DNA reads TGTGCCAGCACAGTCCAGGGAGCCGGGACAGTCTACGAGCAGTACTTC. Protein: CASTVQGAGTVYEQYF. The variable domain in full, with the rest retrieved from reference TRBV11-2 and TRBJ2-7, is EAGVAQSPRYKIIEKRQSVAFWCNPISGHATLYWYQQILGQGPKLLIQFQNNGVVDDSQLPKDRFSAERLKGVDSTLKIQPAKLEDSAVYLCASTVQGAGTVYEQYFGPGTRLTVT.

The chain combines TRBV30 with TRBJ2-1; 7 bases are a match to TRBD1. The V and J ends lost 7 bases and 8 bases, in that order; junction bases with no gene match: 14. This CDR3 is built from 14 residues. CDR1 and CDR2 from the germline V gene are GTSNPN and SVGIG (reference sequence). The CDR3 loop reads CAYTSRQGGDEQFF. The CDR3, as DNA: TGTGCCTACACCTCTAGGCAAGGGGGCGATGAGCAGTTCTTC.

The gene calls are TRBV2 and TRBJ1-4; no clear D. Looked up from germline, CDR1 is SNHLY and CDR2 is FYNNEI. The CDR3 sequence is 12 residues long. V was clipped by 10 bases and J by 1 base, with 7 bases between them. The DNA for the CDR3 is TGTGCCACCCGGGGAACTAATGAAAAACTGTTTTTT. Protein: CATRGTNEKLFF.

This CDR3 reads CASSFRQGAGEQYF. The CDR3 nucleotides read TGTGCCAGCAGCTTTCGTCAGGGGGCGGGCGAGCAGTACTTC. This chain uses TRBV7-9 with TRBJ2-7; 8 nucleotides agree with TRBD1. CDR3 length equals 14 residues. CDR1 is SEHNR, CDR2 FQNEAQ, per germline (reference sequence). The V segment lost 3 bases and the J segment 6 bases; nucleotides outside the gene matches: 7.

The V and J genes are TRBV28 and TRBJ2-2; TRBD2 matches 13 bases. Germline V CDR1 and CDR2: MDHEN, SYDVKM. The CDR3 extends over 15 amino acids. V was pared by 6 bases and J by 7 bases, with 5 bases of the junction left unmatched. The CDR3, as DNA: TGTGCCAGCAGCACTAGCGGGGGGGGTGTCGGGGAGCTGTTTTTT. As protein: CASSTSGGGVGELFF.

The chain is built from TRBV5-1 and TRBJ1-3, with D perhaps TRBD1 (5 bases). The V gene's germline CDR1 is SGHRS and CDR2 YFSETQ. The CDR3 runs to 17 residues. V was pared by 1 base and J by 4 bases, with 18 bases between. The CDR3 sequence: CASSLIPQGGTGNTIYF. CDR3 sequence (DNA): TGCGCCAGCAGCTTGATCCCCCAGGGAGGAACGGGAAACACCATATATTTT.

V is TRBV29-1 and J is TRBJ1-1; TRBD1 aligns across 11 bases. Germline V gene data show CDR1 as SQVTM and CDR2 as ANQGSEA. Unmatched junction bases numbered 10, after V lost 7 bases and J lost 0 bases. This CDR3 has 16 residues. This CDR3 is CSAQRTGGPLNTEAFF. The DNA for the CDR3 is TGCAGCGCCCAGAGGACAGGGGGCCCACTGAACACTGAAGCTTTCTTT.

The chain carries TRBV4-3 and TRBJ2-7; no clear D gene. CDR1 and CDR2 from the germline V gene are LGHNA and YSLEER. The CDR3 sequence is 15 residues long. Trimming cost V 0 bases and J 2 bases, with 11 bases left between them. The CDR3: CASSQDLGSPYEQYF. The DNA for the CDR3 is TGCGCCAGCAGCCAAGATCTAGGCAGTCCCTACGAGCAGTACTTC.